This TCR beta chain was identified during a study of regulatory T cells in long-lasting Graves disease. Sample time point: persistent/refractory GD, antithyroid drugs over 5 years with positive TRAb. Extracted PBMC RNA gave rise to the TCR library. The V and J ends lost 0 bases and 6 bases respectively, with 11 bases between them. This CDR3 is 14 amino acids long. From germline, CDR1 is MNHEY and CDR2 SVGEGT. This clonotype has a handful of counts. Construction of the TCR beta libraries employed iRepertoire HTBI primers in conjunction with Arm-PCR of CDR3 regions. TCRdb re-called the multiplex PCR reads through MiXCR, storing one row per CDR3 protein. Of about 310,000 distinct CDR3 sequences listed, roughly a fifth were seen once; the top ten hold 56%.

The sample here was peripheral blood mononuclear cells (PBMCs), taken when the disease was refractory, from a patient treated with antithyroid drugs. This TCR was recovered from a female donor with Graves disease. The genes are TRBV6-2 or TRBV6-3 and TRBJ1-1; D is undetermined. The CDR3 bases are TGTGCCAGCAGTTACTCGATGGGATTCTCTGAAGCTTTCTTT. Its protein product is CASSYSMGFSEAFF.